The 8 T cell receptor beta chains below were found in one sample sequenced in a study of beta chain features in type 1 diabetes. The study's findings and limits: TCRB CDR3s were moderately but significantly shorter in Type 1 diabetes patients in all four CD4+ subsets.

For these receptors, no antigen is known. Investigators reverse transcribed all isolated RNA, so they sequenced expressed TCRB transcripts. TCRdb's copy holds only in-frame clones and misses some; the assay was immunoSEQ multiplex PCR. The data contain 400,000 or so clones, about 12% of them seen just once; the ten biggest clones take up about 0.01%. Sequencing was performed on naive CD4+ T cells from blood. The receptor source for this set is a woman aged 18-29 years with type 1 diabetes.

CDR3 protein: CASSANPGDNEQFF. Here the CDR3 DNA reads TGTGCCAGCAGCGCAAACCCGGGAGACAATGAGCAGTTCTTC. V is TRBV9 and J is TRBJ2-1, with TRBD2 as a possible D gene (6 bases). From germline, CDR1 is SGDLS and CDR2 YYNGEE. V shed 3 bases and J shed 5 bases, with 12 bases lying between them. The CDR3 runs 14 residues.

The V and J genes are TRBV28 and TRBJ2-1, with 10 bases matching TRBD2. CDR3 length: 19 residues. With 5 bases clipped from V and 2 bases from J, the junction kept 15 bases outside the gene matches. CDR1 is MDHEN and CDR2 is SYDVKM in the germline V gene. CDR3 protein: CASSPTGPLAGPTYNEQFF. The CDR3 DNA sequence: TGTGCCAGCAGTCCGACAGGGCCACTAGCGGGACCAACCTACAATGAGCAGTTCTTC.

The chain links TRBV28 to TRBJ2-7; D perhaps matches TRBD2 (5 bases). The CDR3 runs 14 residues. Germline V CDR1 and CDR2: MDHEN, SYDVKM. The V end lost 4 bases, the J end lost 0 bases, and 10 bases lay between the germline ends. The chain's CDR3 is CASSSPSISYEQYF. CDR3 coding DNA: TGTGCCAGCAGTTCCCCTAGCATCTCCTACGAGCAGTACTTC.

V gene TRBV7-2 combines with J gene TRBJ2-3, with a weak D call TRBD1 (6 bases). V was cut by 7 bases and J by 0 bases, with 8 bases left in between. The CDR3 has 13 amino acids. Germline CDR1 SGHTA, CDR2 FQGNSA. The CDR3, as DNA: TGTGCCAGCACCACAGGGAGCACAGATACGCAGTATTTT. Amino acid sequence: CASTTGSTDTQYF.

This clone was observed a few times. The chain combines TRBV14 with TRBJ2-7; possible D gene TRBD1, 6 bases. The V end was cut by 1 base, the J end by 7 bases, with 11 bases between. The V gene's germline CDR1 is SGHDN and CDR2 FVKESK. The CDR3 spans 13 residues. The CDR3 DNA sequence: TGTGCCAGCAGCCAAGGGACAGACTGGGAGCAGTACTTC. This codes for CASSQGTDWEQYF.

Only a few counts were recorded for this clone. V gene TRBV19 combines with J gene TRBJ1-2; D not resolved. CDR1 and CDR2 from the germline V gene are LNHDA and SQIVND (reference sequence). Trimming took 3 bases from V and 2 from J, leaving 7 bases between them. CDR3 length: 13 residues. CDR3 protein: CASSIEENYGYTF. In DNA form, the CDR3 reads TGTGCCAGTAGTATCGAGGAAAACTATGGCTACACCTTC.

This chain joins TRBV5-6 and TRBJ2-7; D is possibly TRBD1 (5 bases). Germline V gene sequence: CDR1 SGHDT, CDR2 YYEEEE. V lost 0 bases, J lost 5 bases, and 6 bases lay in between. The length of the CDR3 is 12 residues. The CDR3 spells CASSLVQDEQYF. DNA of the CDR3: TGTGCCAGCAGCTTGGTACAGGACGAGCAGTACTTC.

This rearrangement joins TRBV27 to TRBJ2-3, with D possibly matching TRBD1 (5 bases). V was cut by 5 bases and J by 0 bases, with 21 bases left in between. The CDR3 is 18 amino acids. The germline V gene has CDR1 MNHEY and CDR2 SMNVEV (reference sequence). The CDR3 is CASSPLLNRQLSTDTQYF. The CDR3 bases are TGTGCCAGCAGTCCACTCCTCAACCGACAGCTGAGCACAGATACGCAGTATTTT.